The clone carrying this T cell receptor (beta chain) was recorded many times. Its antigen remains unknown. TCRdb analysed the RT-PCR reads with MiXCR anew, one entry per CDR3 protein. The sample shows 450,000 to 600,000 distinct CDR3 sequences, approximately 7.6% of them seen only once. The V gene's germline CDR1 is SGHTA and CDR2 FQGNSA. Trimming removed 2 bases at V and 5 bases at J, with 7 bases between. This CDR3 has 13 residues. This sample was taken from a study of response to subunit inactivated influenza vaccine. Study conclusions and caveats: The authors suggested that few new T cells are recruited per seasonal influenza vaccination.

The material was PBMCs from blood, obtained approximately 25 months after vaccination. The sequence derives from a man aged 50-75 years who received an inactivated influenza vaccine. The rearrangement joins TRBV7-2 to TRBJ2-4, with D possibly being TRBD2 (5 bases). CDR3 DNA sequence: TGTGCCAGCAGCTTAATACTAGAAAACATTCAGTACTTC. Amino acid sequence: CASSLILENIQYF.